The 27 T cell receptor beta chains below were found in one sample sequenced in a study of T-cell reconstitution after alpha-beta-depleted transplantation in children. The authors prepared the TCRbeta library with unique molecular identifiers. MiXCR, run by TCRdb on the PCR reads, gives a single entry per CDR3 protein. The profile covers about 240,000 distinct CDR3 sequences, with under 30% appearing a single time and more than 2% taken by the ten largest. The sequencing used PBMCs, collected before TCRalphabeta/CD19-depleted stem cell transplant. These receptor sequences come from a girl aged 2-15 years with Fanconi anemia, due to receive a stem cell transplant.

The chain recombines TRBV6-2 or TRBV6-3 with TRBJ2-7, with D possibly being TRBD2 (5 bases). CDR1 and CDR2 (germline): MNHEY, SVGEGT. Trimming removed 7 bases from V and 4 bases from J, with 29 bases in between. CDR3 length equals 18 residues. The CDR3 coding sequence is TGTGCCAGCAAACCAAATACTAGAGTGGCTGCCTTTGATTACGAGCAGTACTTC. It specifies CASKPNTRVAAFDYEQYF.

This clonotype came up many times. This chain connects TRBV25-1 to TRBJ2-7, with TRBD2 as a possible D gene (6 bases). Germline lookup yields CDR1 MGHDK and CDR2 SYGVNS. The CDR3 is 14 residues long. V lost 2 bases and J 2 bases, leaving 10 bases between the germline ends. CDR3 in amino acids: CASSEGGNTYEQYF. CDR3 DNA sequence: TGTGCCAGCAGTGAAGGCGGGAACACCTACGAGCAGTACTTC.

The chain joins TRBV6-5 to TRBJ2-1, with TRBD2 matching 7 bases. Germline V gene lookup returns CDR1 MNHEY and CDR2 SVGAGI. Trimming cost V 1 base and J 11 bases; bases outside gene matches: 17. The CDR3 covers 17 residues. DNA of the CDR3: TGTGCCAGCAGTTACTTAGTTCCCGGGGAGGGAACAATGAAGCAGTTCTTC. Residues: CASSYLVPGEGTMKQFF.

CDR3 coding DNA: TGCAGCGTTGATCGCGGACAGGCTCTCACAGATACGCAGTATTTT. This sequence encodes CSVDRGQALTDTQYF. The chain has TRBV29-1 and TRBJ2-3; 7 nucleotides match TRBD1. The CDR3 loop spans 15 amino acids. V gave up 3 bases and J gave up 2 bases; unmatched junction bases: 8. Per germline, CDR1 SQVTM and CDR2 ANQGSEA.

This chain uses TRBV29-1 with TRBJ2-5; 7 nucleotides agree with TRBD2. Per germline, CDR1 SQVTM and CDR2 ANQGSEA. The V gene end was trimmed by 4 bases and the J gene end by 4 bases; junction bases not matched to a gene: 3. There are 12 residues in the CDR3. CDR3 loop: CSVASSGETQYF. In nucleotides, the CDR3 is TGCAGCGTTGCCTCTAGCGGAGAGACCCAGTACTTC.

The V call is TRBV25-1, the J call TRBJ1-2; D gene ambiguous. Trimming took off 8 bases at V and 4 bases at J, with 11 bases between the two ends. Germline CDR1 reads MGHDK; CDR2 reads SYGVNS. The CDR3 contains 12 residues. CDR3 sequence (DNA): TGTGCCAGCTCCCGGGCAGCCTATGGCTACACCTTC. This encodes CASSRAAYGYTF.

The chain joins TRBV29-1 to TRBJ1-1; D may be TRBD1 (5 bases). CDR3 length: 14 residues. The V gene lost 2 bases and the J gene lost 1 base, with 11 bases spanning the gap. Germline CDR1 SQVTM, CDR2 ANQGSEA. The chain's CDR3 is CSVEYFGANTEAFF. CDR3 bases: TGCAGCGTTGAATACTTTGGGGCGAACACTGAAGCTTTCTTT.

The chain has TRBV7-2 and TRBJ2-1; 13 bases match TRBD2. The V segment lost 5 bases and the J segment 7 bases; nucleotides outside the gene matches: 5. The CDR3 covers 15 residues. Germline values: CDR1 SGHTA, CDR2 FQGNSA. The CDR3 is CASSKGLAGMNEQFF. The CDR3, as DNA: TGTGCCAGCAGCAAGGGACTAGCGGGGATGAATGAGCAGTTCTTC.

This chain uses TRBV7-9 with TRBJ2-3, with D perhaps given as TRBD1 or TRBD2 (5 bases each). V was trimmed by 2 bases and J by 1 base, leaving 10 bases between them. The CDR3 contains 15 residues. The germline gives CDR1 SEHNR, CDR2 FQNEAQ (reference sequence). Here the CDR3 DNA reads TGTGCCAGCAGCTTAACAGGAGGTCGCACAGATACGCAGTATTTT. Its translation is CASSLTGGRTDTQYF.

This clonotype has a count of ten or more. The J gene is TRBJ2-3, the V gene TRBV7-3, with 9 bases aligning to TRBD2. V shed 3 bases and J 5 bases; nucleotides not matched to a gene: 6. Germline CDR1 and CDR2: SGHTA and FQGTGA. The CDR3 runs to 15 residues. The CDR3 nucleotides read TGTGCCAGCAGCTTTCGGCGGGGGGGCAAAGATACGCAGTATTTT. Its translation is CASSFRRGGKDTQYF.

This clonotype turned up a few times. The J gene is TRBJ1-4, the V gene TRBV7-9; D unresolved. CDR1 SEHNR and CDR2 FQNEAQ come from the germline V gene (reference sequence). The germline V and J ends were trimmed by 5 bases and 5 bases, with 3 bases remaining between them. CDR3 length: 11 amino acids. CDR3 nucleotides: TGTGCCAGCAGCGCAAATGAAAAACTGTTTTTT. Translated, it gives CASSANEKLFF.

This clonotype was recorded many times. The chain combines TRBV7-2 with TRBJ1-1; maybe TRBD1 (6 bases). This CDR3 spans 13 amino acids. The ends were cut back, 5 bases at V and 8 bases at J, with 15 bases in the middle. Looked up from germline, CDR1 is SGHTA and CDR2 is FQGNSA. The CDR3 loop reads CASSTTQGREAFF. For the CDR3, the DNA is TGTGCCAGCAGCACTACACAGGGACGCGAAGCTTTCTTT.

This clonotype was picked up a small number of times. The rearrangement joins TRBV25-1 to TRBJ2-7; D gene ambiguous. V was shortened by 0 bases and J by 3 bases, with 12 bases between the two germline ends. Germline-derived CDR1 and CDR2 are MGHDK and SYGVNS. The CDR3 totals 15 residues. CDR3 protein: CASSEYGDTFYEQYF. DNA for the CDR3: TGTGCCAGCAGTGAATACGGAGACACATTCTACGAGCAGTACTTC.

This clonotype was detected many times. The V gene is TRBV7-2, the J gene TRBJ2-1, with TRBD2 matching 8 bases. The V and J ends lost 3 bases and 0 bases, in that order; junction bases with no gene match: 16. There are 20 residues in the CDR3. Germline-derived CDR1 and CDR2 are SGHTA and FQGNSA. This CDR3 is CASSFPLLTSGASSYNEQFF. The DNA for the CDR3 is TGTGCCAGCAGCTTTCCCTTACTTACTAGCGGAGCGAGCTCCTACAATGAGCAGTTCTTC. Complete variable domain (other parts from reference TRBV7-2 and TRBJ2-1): GAGVSQSPSNKVTEKGKDVELRCDPISGHTALYWYRQSLGQGLEFLIYFQGNSAPDKSGLPSDRFSAERTGGSVSTLTIQRTQQEDSAVYLCASSFPLLTSGASSYNEQFFGPGTRLTVL.

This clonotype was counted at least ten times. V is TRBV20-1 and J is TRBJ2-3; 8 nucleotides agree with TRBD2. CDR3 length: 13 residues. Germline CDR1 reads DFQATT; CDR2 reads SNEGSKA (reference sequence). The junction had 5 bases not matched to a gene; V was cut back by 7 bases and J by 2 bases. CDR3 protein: CSETSGFTDTQYF. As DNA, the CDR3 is TGCAGTGAAACTAGCGGCTTCACAGATACGCAGTATTTT.

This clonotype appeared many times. CDR3: CASSPLAGGYNEQFF. In DNA form, the CDR3 reads TGCGCCAGCAGCCCCCTAGCGGGGGGGTACAATGAGCAGTTCTTC. The rearrangement links TRBV5-1 to TRBJ2-1; 12 bases match TRBD2. CDR3 length equals 15 residues. CDR1 is SGHRS and CDR2 is YFSETQ in the germline V gene. The V gene end was trimmed by 4 bases and the J gene end by 4 bases; junction bases not matched to a gene: 3. The whole variable domain, remainder taken from reference TRBV5-1 and TRBJ2-1, is KAGVTQTPRYLIKTRGQQVTLSCSPISGHRSVSWYQQTPGQGLQFLFEYFSETQRNKGNFPGRFSGRQFSNSRSEMNVSTLELGDSALYLCASSPLAGGYNEQFFGPGTRLTVL.

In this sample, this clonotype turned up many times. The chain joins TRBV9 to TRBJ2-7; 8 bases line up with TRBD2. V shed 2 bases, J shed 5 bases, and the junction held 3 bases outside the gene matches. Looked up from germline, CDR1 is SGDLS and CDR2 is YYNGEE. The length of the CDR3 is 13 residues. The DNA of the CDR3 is TGTGCCAGCAGCGTGGGACTAGTCCACGAGCAGTACTTC. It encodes CASSVGLVHEQYF.

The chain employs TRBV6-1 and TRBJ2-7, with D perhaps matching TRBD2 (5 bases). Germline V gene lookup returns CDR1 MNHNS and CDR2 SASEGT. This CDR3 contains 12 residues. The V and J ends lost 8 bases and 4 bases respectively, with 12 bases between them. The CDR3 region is CASGRQAYEQYF. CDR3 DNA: TGTGCCAGCGGGAGACAAGCTTACGAGCAGTACTTC.

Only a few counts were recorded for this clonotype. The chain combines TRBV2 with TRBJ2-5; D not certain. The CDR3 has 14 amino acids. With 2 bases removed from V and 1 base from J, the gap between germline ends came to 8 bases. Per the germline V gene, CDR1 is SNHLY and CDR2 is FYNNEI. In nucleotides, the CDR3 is TGTGCCAGCAGTGAAAGTAGAAGCCAAGAGACCCAGTACTTC. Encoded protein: CASSESRSQETQYF.

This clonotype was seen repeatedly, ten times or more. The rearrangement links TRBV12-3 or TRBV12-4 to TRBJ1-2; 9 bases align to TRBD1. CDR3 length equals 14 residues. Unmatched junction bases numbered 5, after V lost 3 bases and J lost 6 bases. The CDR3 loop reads CASSFGTGKNGYTF. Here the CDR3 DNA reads TGTGCCAGCAGTTTTGGGACAGGGAAAAATGGCTACACCTTC.

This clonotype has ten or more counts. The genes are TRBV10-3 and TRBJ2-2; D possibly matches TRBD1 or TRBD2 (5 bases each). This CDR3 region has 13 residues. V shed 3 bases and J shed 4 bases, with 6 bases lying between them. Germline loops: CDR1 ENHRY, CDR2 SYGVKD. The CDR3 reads CAISDGATGELFF. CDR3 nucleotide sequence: TGTGCCATCAGTGACGGGGCCACCGGGGAGCTGTTTTTT.

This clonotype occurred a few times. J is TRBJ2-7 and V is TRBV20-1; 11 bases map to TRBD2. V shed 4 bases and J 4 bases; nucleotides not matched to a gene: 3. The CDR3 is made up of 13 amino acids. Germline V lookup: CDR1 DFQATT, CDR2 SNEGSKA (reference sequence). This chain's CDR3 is CSAITSGSYEQYF. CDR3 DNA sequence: TGCAGTGCTATTACTAGCGGGAGTTACGAGCAGTACTTC.

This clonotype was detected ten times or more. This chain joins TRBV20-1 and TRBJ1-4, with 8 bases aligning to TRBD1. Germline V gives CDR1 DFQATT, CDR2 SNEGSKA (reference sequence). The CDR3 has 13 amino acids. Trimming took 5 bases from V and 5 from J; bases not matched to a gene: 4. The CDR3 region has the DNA TGCAGTGCTGAGGACAGGGCGAATGAAAAACTGTTTTTT. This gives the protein CSAEDRANEKLFF.

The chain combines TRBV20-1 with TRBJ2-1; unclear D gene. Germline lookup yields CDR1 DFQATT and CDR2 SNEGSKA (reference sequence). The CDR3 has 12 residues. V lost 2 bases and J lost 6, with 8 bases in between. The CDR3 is CSARLEVNEQFF. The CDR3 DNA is TGCAGTGCTAGACTAGAGGTCAATGAGCAGTTCTTC.

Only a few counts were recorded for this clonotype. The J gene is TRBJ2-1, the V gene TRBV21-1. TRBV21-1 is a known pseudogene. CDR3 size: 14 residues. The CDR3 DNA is TGTGCCAGCAGCAAACGAGGTGACTACAATGAGCAGTTCTTC. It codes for CASSKRGDYNEQFF.

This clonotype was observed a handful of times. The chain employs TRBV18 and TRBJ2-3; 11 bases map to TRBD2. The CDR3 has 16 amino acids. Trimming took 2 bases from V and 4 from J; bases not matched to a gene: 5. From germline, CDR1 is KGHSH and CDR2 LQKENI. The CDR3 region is CASSPVTSGSADTQYF. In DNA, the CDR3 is TGTGCCAGCTCACCAGTTACTAGCGGGAGTGCAGATACGCAGTATTTT.

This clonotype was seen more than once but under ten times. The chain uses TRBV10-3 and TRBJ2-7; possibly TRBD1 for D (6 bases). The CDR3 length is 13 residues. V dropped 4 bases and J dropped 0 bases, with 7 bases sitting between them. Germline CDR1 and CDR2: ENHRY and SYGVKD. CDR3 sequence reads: CAISAGHSYEQYF. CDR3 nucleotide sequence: TGTGCCATCAGTGCGGGACACTCCTACGAGCAGTACTTC.